One and the same sample provided the 32 T cell receptor beta chains below, sequenced in a study of tumour-infiltrating T cells in Burkitt lymphoma. Clones were read by immunoSEQ multiplex PCR, and TCRdb kept only the in-frame ones, dropping some. The sample yields over a thousand clones, around 15% seen once. Sequencing input: tumor tissue. These receptors were taken from a human donor with Burkitt lymphoma.

The chain has TRBV28 and TRBJ2-2, with no clear D. CDR1 is MDHEN, CDR2 SYDVKM, per germline. The CDR3 is 12 amino acids. Trimming cost V 5 bases and J 9 bases, with 10 bases left between them. The CDR3, as DNA: TGTGCCAGCAGTCTCTGGGGAAGGGAGCTGTTTTTT. Protein: CASSLWGRELFF. Combining the CDR3 with reference TRBV28 and TRBJ2-2 gives the whole variable domain DVKVTQSSRYLVKRTGEKVFLECVQDMDHENMFWYRQDPGLGLRLIYFSYDVKMKEKGDIPEGYSVSREKKERFSLILESASTNQTSMYLCASSLWGRELFFGEGSRLTVL.

The chain has TRBV2 and TRBJ2-1, with 7 bases lining up with TRBD2. Germline lookup yields CDR1 SNHLY and CDR2 FYNNEI. The junction had 11 bases not matched to a gene; V was cut back by 5 bases and J by 4 bases. The CDR3 spans 16 residues. CDR3: CASSSPRRGSYNEQFF. Here the CDR3 DNA reads TGTGCCAGCAGTTCCCCCCGGCGGGGGTCTTACAATGAGCAGTTCTTC.

The rearrangement joins TRBV18 to TRBJ1-1; 7 positions match TRBD1. Germline V gene data show CDR1 as KGHSH and CDR2 as LQKENI. The CDR3 is 13 residues long. The V gene end was trimmed by 1 base and the J gene end by 6 bases; junction bases not matched to a gene: 2. The chain's CDR3 is CASSPRTGAEAFF. The CDR3 DNA follows: TGTGCCAGCTCACCACGGACAGGAGCTGAAGCTTTCTTT.

This clone has a handful of counts. This chain links TRBV19 with TRBJ1-2; D ambiguous. V dropped 1 base and J dropped 5 bases, with 11 bases sitting between them. CDR1 is LNHDA and CDR2 is SQIVND in the germline V gene (reference sequence). There are 14 residues in the CDR3. Here the CDR3 reads CASSIAVSLYGYTF. DNA of the CDR3: TGTGCCAGTAGTATAGCGGTCAGTCTATATGGCTACACCTTC.

The gene calls are TRBV5-4 and TRBJ2-5, with TRBD2 identical over 7 bases. With V trimmed by 4 bases and J by 1 base, 10 bases remained unmatched. Germline CDR1 and CDR2: SGHNT and YYREEE (reference sequence). The CDR3 loop spans 16 amino acids. The CDR3 spells CASSTGWGGSQETQYF. CDR3 DNA sequence: TGTGCCAGCAGCACCGGGTGGGGGGGATCCCAAGAGACCCAGTACTTC.

The V call is TRBV4-3, the J call TRBJ2-1; D is uncertain. In germline, CDR1 is LGHNA, CDR2 YSLEER. CDR3 length: 15 amino acids. V dropped 4 bases and J dropped 9 bases, with 19 bases sitting between them. CDR3 DNA sequence: TGCGCCAGCAGCCCGTCCCATAGACCCGGGCGTGAGCAGTTCTTC. Translation gives CASSPSHRPGREQFF.

This clone was counted a few times. V and J are TRBV15 and TRBJ1-6, with D unresolved. The germline V and J ends were trimmed by 5 bases and 2 bases, with 7 bases remaining between them. The CDR3 extends over 14 amino acids. Germline loops: CDR1 LNHNV, CDR2 YYDKDF (reference sequence). In DNA, the CDR3 is TGTGCCACCAGCCTGTTTGCCTATAATTCACCCCTCCACTTT. Translated: CATSLFAYNSPLHF.

In its sample, this clone was seen a few times. The chain joins TRBV10-3 to TRBJ2-5; D not resolved. This CDR3 has 14 residues. Per the germline V gene, CDR1 is ENHRY and CDR2 is SYGVKD. V lost 0 bases, J lost 5 bases, and 10 bases lay in between. CDR3 nucleotide sequence: TGTGCCATCAGTGAGTCGGGAATGGGTGAGACCCAGTACTTC. Translation: CAISESGMGETQYF.

This rearrangement joins TRBV19 to TRBJ2-5; 8 bases align to TRBD2. The CDR3 is 14 amino acids. The V segment lost 4 bases and the J segment 5 bases; nucleotides outside the gene matches: 6. Per the germline V gene, CDR1 is LNHDA and CDR2 is SQIVND (reference sequence). CDR3 sequence: CASSTGTRSETQYF. CDR3 DNA: TGTGCCAGTAGTACAGGGACTAGGTCGGAGACCCAGTACTTC.

This clone appeared a few times. The V gene is TRBV5-4, the J gene TRBJ1-2; TRBD1 is a possible D gene (6 bases). The CDR3 has 15 amino acids. V dropped 5 bases and J dropped 4 bases, with 18 bases sitting between them. The germline gives CDR1 SGHNT, CDR2 YYREEE (reference sequence). CDR3 residues: CASSGSGTKGYGYTF. The CDR3, as DNA: TGTGCCAGCAGTGGCTCCGGGACAAAAGGCTATGGCTACACCTTC.

The V call is TRBV19, the J call TRBJ1-1; D is possibly TRBD1 (6 bases). The germline V and J ends were trimmed by 6 bases and 3 bases, with 23 bases remaining between them. The germline CDR1 and CDR2 sequences are LNHDA and SQIVND (reference sequence). The CDR3 extends over 17 amino acids. The CDR3 DNA is TGTGCCAGTAGCGAAGCCACAGGGTTCGGGAGTGACACTGAAGCTTTCTTT. It codes for CASSEATGFGSDTEAFF.

This clone turned up a few times. J is TRBJ2-4 and V is TRBV7-9; D is unclear. Looked up from germline, CDR1 is SEHNR and CDR2 is FQNEAQ (reference sequence). Trimming shortened V by 3 bases and J by 1 base, and 7 bases separated the two germline ends. There are 14 residues in the CDR3. The CDR3 protein is CASSLGLAKNIQYF. In DNA, the CDR3 is TGTGCCAGCAGCTTGGGGTTGGCCAAAAACATTCAGTACTTC.

This chain connects TRBV7-9 to TRBJ1-3; no clear D. V was shortened by 3 bases and J by 3 bases, with 0 bases between the two germline ends. CDR3 length equals 11 residues. Germline lookup yields CDR1 SEHNR and CDR2 FQNEAQ (reference sequence). The CDR3 DNA reads TGTGCCAGCAGCTTTGGAAACACCATATATTTT. This codes for CASSFGNTIYF. Drawing the rest from reference TRBV7-9 and TRBJ1-3, the complete variable domain is DTGVSQNPRHKITKRGQNVTFRCDPISEHNRLYWYRQTLGQGPEFLTYFQNEAQLEKSRLLSDRFSAERPKGSFSTLEIQRTEQGDSAMYLCASSFGNTIYFGEGSWLTVV.

This clone was recorded a few times. The chain combines TRBV10-3 with TRBJ2-5, with D possibly TRBD2 on 5 matching bases. Trimming shortened V by 2 bases and J by 3 bases, and 13 bases separated the two germline ends. The V gene's germline CDR1 is ENHRY and CDR2 SYGVKD. The CDR3 spans 15 residues. CDR3 DNA sequence: TGTGCCATCAGTGAGAGGGCGGGTCAGGAAGAGACCCAGTACTTC. The encoded protein is CAISERAGQEETQYF.

CDR3 loop: CASSPAPDGSGNTIYF. The CDR3 coding sequence is TGTGCCAGCAGTCCTGCCCCAGACGGCTCTGGAAACACCATATATTTT. The chain joins TRBV28 to TRBJ1-3; D ambiguous. The V end was cut by 5 bases, the J end by 0 bases, with 14 bases between. Germline-derived CDR1 and CDR2 are MDHEN and SYDVKM. The CDR3 length is 16 residues.

This clone occurred a few times. The chain joins TRBV10-3 to TRBJ1-6; D is possibly TRBD1 (6 bases). This CDR3 comprises 15 residues. V gave up 3 bases and J gave up 9 bases, with 15 bases separating them. Germline values: CDR1 ENHRY, CDR2 SYGVKD. The chain's CDR3 is CAISDSGTPLSPLHF. In DNA form, the CDR3 reads TGTGCCATCAGTGATAGTGGGACACCCCTTTCACCCCTCCACTTT.

The V call is TRBV29-1, the J call TRBJ1-4; D might be TRBD1 (6 bases). V was pared by 4 bases and J by 8 bases, with 14 bases between. The CDR3 contains 13 residues. Germline V lookup: CDR1 SQVTM, CDR2 ANQGSEA. The CDR3 here is CSVGTRGGEKLFF. The CDR3 DNA follows: TGCAGCGTTGGGACAAGGGGGGGAGAAAAACTGTTTTTT.

The gene calls are TRBV5-1 and TRBJ1-4; weak D call: TRBD1 (6 bases). The CDR3 extends over 16 amino acids. CDR1 is SGHRS and CDR2 is YFSETQ in the germline V gene. V dropped 0 bases and J dropped 5 bases, with 14 bases sitting between them. DNA for the CDR3: TGCGCCAGCAGCTTGGCCGCCAGGGGTCCCAATGAAAAACTGTTTTTT. Residues: CASSLAARGPNEKLFF.

The genes are TRBV15 and TRBJ2-5, with a possible D match to TRBD1 (6 bases). CDR3 length: 17 amino acids. Trimming left V 3 bases short and J 5 bases short, with 22 bases between. Looked up from germline, CDR1 is LNHNV and CDR2 is YYDKDF (reference sequence). As DNA, the CDR3 is TGTGCCACCAGCAGCCTAGACAGGTCCATTAGCGCGGAGACCCAGTACTTC. It translates to CATSSLDRSISAETQYF.

This clone was recorded a few times. This chain connects TRBV9 to TRBJ1-2, with D possibly being TRBD1 (5 bases). CDR1 and CDR2 from the germline V gene are SGDLS and YYNGEE. This CDR3 has 14 amino acids. Trimming removed 0 bases at V and 7 bases at J, with 13 bases between. CDR3 bases: TGTGCCAGCAGCGTAGCCGGAAGAGGGACTGGCTACACCTTC. Its protein is CASSVAGRGTGYTF.

This clone was detected only a few times. V usage is TRBV2 and J usage is TRBJ2-5; tentatively, D is TRBD1 (6 bases). Trimming stripped 6 bases from V and 1 base from J, with 9 bases between. There are 13 residues in the CDR3. CDR1 is SNHLY and CDR2 is FYNNEI in the germline V gene. Written as DNA, the CDR3 is TGTGCCAGCAGAGAACAGGGCCAAGAGACCCAGTACTTC. Its translation is CASREQGQETQYF.

This clone came up a few times. This sequence joins TRBV27 and TRBJ2-1; D not certain. V was clipped by 7 bases and J by 5 bases, with 12 bases between them. This CDR3 comprises 13 residues. Germline loops: CDR1 MNHEY, CDR2 SMNVEV (reference sequence). The CDR3 is CASTRTGHNEQFF. The DNA of the CDR3 is TGTGCCAGCACCCGGACCGGACACAATGAGCAGTTCTTC.

Turning to this clone: The sample holds other DNA sequences that translate to the same CDR3. The chain couples TRBV2 to TRBJ2-7, with D possibly matching TRBD2 (6 bases). This CDR3 is 11 amino acids long. V was shortened by 6 bases and J by 3 bases, with 6 bases between the two germline ends. The germline gives CDR1 SNHLY, CDR2 FYNNEI. The CDR3 is CASREGYEQYV. In DNA, the CDR3 is TGTGCCAGCAGGGAGGGCTACGAGCAGTACGTC.

This clone turned up a few times. V gene TRBV7-2 combines with J gene TRBJ2-5, with 7 bases aligning to TRBD1. CDR3 length equals 13 residues. The V and J ends lost 7 bases and 5 bases, in that order; junction bases with no gene match: 7. CDR1 SGHTA and CDR2 FQGNSA come from the germline V gene. CDR3 coding DNA: TGTGCCAGCACCCTAACAGGGGTTGAGACCCAGTACTTC. Its protein product is CASTLTGVETQYF.

This chain uses TRBV7-9 with TRBJ1-2, with TRBD1 as a possible D gene (6 bases). CDR1 and CDR2 from the germline V gene are SEHNR and FQNEAQ (reference sequence). The V and J ends lost 7 bases and 1 base respectively, with 13 bases between them. The CDR3 is 14 residues long. CDR3 amino acids: CASTLGGGNYGYTF. CDR3 sequence (DNA): TGTGCCAGCACCCTAGGAGGGGGTAACTATGGCTACACCTTC.

CDR3 DNA: TGCGCCAGCAGCCTACAAGGGATAAGGGGGGATGAGCAGTTCTTC. Protein sequence: CASSLQGIRGDEQFF. The rearrangement joins TRBV4-1 to TRBJ2-1; possibly TRBD1 or TRBD2 for D (6 bases each). CDR1 MGHRA and CDR2 YSYEKL come from the germline V gene. V lost 4 bases, J lost 8 bases, and 18 bases lay in between. The CDR3 has 15 amino acids.

This clone was found a few times. This chain uses TRBV5-1 with TRBJ2-7, with 10 positions matching TRBD1. Germline CDR1 is SGHRS and CDR2 is YFSETQ. The CDR3 extends over 14 amino acids. With V trimmed by 6 bases and J by 4 bases, 7 bases remained unmatched. CDR3 nucleotide sequence: TGCGCCAGCACTGATCGGACAGGGGGGTACGAGCAGTACTTC. This sequence encodes CASTDRTGGYEQYF.

This clone has only a few counts. The chain recombines TRBV7-9 with TRBJ2-1, with 10 nucleotides matching TRBD1. CDR1 and CDR2 from the germline V gene are SEHNR and FQNEAQ (reference sequence). Germline trimming cut 1 base from V and 10 bases from J; bases unmatched to any gene: 10. The CDR3 length is 16 residues. Written as DNA, the CDR3 is TGTGCCAGCAGCTTAGGCTGGGACAGGGGCTCAGAAGAGCAGTTCTTC. Protein product: CASSLGWDRGSEEQFF.

This clone was observed a handful of times. The V call is TRBV20-1, the J call TRBJ1-1; maybe TRBD1 (6 bases). The CDR3 consists of 10 residues. V was cut by 6 bases and J by 8 bases, with 10 bases left in between. Germline CDR1 and CDR2: DFQATT and SNEGSKA (reference sequence). The CDR3 loop reads CSATGTEAFF. As DNA, the CDR3 is TGCAGTGCAACCGGGACAGAAGCTTTCTTT.

The rearrangement uses TRBV18 and TRBJ1-1; D is uncertain. CDR1 is KGHSH, CDR2 LQKENI, per germline. There are 16 residues in the CDR3. V lost 2 bases, J lost 5 bases, and 18 bases lay in between. The CDR3 DNA follows: TGTGCCAGCTCACCAAGGGAGCAGGCCGTCCGAACTGAAGCTTTCTTT. Its translation is CASSPREQAVRTEAFF.

V is TRBV14 and J is TRBJ2-3; TRBD1 matches 7 bases. The CDR3 loop spans 15 amino acids. J lost 2 bases, V lost 4 bases, and 6 bases had no gene match. The germline V gene has CDR1 SGHDN and CDR2 FVKESK. The CDR3 nucleotides are TGTGCCAGCAGCCCCACAGGGGCCCACACAGATACGCAGTATTTT. Encoded protein: CASSPTGAHTDTQYF.

This chain joins TRBV7-9 and TRBJ2-3, with TRBD1 matching over 9 bases. The CDR3 has 15 amino acids. Trimming took 4 bases from V and 2 from J; bases not matched to a gene: 4. The germline gives CDR1 SEHNR, CDR2 FQNEAQ (reference sequence). As DNA, the CDR3 is TGTGCCAGCAGCTCTCGGACAGGGGCCACAGATACGCAGTATTTT. This translates into CASSSRTGATDTQYF.